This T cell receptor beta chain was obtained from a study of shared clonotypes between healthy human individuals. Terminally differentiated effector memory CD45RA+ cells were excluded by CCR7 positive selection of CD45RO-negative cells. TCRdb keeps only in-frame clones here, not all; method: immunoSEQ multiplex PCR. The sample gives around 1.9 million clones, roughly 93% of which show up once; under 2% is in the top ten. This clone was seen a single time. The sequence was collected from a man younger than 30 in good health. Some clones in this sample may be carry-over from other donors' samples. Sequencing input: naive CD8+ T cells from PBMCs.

CDR3: CASRHGREFKYQETQYF. Here the CDR3 DNA reads TGTGCCAGCAGACACGGGCGGGAGTTTAAGTACCAAGAGACCCAGTACTTC. This chain connects TRBV11-2 to TRBJ2-5; 7 nucleotides line up with TRBD2. The CDR3 is made up of 17 amino acids. Germline V gene data show CDR1 as SGHAT and CDR2 as FQNNGV. The V gene end was trimmed by 6 bases and the J gene end by 0 bases; junction bases not matched to a gene: 13. The variable domain in full, with the rest retrieved from reference TRBV11-2 and TRBJ2-5, is EAGVAQSPRYKIIEKRQSVAFWCNPISGHATLYWYQQILGQGPKLLIQFQNNGVVDDSQLPKDRFSAERLKGVDSTLKIQPAKLEDSAVYLCASRHGREFKYQETQYFGPGTRLLVL.